The next 4 T cell receptor beta chains were all read from a single sample in a study of blood T cell repertoires in COVID-19 (dated by TCRdb to 2018 to 2021). Libraries were made using the immunoSEQ multiplex PCR assay. Here the immuneACCESS table is served through TCRdb, limited to in-frame sequences with V and J called. Missing clones are a known gap in these copies; in checked studies unresolved V genes cover under half, and the rest lacks a known reason. Counted in this sample were under 250,000 clones; around 87% of them appeared once. The ten largest account for 3% to 3.5% of the sample. Sequenced input: PBMCs or T cells enriched from blood (not recorded which). The source is a woman between 18 and 30 years old in a cohort exposed to, infected with or recovered from COVID-19 (not recorded which).

The rearrangement uses TRBV7-7 and TRBJ2-2; a weak D match, TRBD2 (6 bases). Deletions cut 4 bases from V and 4 bases from J, with 13 bases between. The CDR3 spans 15 residues. The germline gives CDR1 SSHAT, CDR2 FNYEAQ (reference sequence). CDR3 DNA sequence: TGTGCCAGCAGCTCGAACCGCGGGGTCACCGGGGAGCTGTTTTTT. The encoded protein is CASSSNRGVTGELFF.

On this clone itself: Different DNA sequences within this sample yield the same CDR3. DNA for the CDR3: TGCGCCAGCAGCGGGACTAGCGGTAGCTACGAGCAGTACTTC. It codes for CASSGTSGSYEQYF. The chain employs TRBV5-1 and TRBJ2-7; 11 bases agree with TRBD2. The CDR3 covers 14 residues. V trimming: 4 bases; J trimming: 3 bases; junction bases outside the gene matches: 3. From germline, CDR1 is SGHRS and CDR2 YFSETQ.

The chain links TRBV5-4 to TRBJ2-3; D uncertain. Germline assignment: CDR1 SGHNT and CDR2 YYREEE (reference sequence). The CDR3 loop spans 14 amino acids. V lost 0 bases and J lost 4, with 9 bases in between. The DNA of the CDR3 is TGTGCCAGCAGCTTGGCCCCAGTCCCAGATACGCAGTATTTT. It translates to CASSLAPVPDTQYF.

The V gene is TRBV12-3 or TRBV12-4, the J gene TRBJ2-7; D is perhaps TRBD1 (5 bases). CDR3 length equals 13 residues. Trimming stripped 6 bases from V and 0 bases from J, with 9 bases between. CDR3 DNA sequence: TGTGCCAGCAGCCTCGGACACTCCTACGAGCAGTACTTC. It encodes CASSLGHSYEQYF.